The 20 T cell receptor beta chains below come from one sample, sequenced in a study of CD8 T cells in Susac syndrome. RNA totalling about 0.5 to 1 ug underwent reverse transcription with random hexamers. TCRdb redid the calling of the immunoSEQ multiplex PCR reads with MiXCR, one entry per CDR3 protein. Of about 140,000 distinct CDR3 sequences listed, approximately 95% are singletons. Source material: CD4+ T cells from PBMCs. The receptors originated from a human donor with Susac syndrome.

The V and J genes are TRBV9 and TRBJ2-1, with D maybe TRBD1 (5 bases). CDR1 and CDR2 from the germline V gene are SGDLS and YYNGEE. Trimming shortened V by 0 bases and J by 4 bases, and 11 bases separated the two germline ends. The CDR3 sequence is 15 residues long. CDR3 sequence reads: CASSVGQGEYNEQFF. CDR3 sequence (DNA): TGTGCCAGCAGCGTAGGGCAGGGCGAATACAATGAGCAGTTCTTC.

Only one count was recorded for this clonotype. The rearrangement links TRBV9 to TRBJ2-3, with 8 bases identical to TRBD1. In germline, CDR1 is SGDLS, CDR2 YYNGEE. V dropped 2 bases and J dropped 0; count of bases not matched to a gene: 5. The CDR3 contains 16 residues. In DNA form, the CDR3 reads TGTGCCAGCAGCGTTAGACAGGGGACTAGCACAGATACGCAGTATTTT. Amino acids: CASSVRQGTSTDTQYF. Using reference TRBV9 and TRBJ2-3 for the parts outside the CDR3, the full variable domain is DSGVTQTPKHLITATGQRVTLRCSPRSGDLSVYWYQQSLDQGLQFLIQYYNGEERAKGNILERFSAQQFPDLHSELNLSSLELGDSALYFCASSVRQGTSTDTQYFGPGTRLTVL.

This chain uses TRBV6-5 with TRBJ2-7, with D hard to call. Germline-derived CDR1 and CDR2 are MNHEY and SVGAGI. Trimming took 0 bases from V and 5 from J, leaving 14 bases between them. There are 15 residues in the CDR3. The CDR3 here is CASSYSSLGNHEQYF. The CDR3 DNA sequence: TGTGCCAGCAGTTACTCGAGTCTGGGGAACCACGAGCAGTACTTC.

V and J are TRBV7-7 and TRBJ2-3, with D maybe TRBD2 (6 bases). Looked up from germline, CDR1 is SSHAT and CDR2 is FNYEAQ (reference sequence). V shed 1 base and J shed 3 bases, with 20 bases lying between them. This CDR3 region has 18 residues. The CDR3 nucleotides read TGTGCCAGCAGCTTAGGCCGGGGGATCTCGGGAACTACAGATACGCAGTATTTT. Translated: CASSLGRGISGTTDTQYF.

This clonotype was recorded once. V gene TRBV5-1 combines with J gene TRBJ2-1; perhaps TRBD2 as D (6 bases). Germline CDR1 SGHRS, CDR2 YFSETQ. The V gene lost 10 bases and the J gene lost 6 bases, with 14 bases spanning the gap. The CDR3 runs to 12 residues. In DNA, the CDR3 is TGCGCCGGGGACTCTTTCAGCAATGAGCAGTTCTTC. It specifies CAGDSFSNEQFF.

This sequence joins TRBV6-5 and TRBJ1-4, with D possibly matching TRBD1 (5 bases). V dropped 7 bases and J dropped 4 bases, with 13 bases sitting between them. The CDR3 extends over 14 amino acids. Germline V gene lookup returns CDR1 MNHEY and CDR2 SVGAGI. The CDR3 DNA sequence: TGTGCCAGCAAGGATGGGACCCTTAATGAAAAACTGTTTTTT. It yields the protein CASKDGTLNEKLFF.

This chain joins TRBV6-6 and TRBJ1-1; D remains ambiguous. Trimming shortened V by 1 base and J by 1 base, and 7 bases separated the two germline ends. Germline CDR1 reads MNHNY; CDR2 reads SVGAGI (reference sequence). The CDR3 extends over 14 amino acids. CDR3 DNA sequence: TGTGCCAGCAGTTACTTACAGACGAACACTGAAGCTTTCTTT. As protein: CASSYLQTNTEAFF.

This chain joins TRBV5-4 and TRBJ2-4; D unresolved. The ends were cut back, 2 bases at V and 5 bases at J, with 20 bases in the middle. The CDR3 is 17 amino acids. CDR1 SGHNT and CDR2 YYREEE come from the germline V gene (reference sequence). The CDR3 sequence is CASSLGVGSRIENIQYF. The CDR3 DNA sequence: TGTGCCAGCAGCTTAGGAGTTGGTAGTCGTATAGAAAACATTCAGTACTTC.

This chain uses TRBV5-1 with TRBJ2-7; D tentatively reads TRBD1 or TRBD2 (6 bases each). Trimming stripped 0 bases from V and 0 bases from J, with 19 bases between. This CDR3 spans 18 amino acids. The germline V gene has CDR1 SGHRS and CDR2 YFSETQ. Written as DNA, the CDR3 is TGCGCCAGCAGCTTGGATAGCGGACCGGGGGCCCTCTCCTACGAGCAGTACTTC. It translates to CASSLDSGPGALSYEQYF.

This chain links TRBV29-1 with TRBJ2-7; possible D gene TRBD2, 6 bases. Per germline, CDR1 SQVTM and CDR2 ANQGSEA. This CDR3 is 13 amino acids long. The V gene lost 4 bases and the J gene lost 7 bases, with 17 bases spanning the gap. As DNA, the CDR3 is TGCAGCGTTGCTTCGAGACTAGAGGGGGAGCAGTACTTC. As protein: CSVASRLEGEQYF.

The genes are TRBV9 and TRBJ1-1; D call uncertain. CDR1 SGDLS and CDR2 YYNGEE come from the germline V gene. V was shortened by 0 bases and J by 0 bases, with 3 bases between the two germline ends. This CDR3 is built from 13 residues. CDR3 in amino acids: CASSVEMNTEAFF. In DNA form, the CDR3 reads TGTGCCAGCAGCGTAGAAATGAACACTGAAGCTTTCTTT. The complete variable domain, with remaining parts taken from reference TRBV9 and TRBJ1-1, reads DSGVTQTPKHLITATGQRVTLRCSPRSGDLSVYWYQQSLDQGLQFLIQYYNGEERAKGNILERFSAQQFPDLHSELNLSSLELGDSALYFCASSVEMNTEAFFGQGTRLTVV.

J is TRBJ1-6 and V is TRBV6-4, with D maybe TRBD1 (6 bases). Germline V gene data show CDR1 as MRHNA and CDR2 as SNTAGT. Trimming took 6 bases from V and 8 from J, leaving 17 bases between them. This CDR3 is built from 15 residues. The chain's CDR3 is CASRDRTRVDSPLHF. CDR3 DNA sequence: TGTGCCAGCAGGGACAGAACCCGTGTGGATTCACCCCTCCACTTT.

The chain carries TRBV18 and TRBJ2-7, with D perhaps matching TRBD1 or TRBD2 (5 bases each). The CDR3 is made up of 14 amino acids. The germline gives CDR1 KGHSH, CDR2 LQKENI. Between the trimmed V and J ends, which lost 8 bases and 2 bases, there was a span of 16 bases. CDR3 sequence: CASNGDRSTYEQYF. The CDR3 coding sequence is TGTGCCAGCAACGGGGACCGGAGCACCTACGAGCAGTACTTC. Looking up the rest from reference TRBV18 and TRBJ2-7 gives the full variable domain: NAGVMQNPRHLVRRRGQEARLRCSPMKGHSHVYWYRQLPEEGLKFMVYLQKENIIDESGMPKERFSAEFPKEGPSILRIQQVVRGDSAAYFCASNGDRSTYEQYFGPGTRLTVT.

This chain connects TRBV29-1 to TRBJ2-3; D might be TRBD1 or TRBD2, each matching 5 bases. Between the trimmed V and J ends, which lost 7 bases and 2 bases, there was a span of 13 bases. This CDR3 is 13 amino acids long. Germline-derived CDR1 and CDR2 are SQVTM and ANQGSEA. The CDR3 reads CSGRQGPTDTQYF. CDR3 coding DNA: TGCAGCGGCCGTCAGGGACCCACAGATACGCAGTATTTT.

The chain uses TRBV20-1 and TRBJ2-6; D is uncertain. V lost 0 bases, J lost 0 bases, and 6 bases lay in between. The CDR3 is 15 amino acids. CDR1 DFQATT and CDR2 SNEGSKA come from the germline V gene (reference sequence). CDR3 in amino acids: CSARDSSSGANVLTF. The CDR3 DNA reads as TGCAGTGCTAGAGATTCCTCCTCTGGGGCCAACGTCCTGACTTTC.

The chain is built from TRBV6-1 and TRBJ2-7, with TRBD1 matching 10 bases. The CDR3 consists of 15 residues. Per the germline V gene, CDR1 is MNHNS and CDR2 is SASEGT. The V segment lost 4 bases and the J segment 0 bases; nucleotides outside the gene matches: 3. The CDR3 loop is CASSGGQGSSYEQYF. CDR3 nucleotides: TGTGCCAGCAGTGGGGGACAGGGGAGCTCCTACGAGCAGTACTTC.

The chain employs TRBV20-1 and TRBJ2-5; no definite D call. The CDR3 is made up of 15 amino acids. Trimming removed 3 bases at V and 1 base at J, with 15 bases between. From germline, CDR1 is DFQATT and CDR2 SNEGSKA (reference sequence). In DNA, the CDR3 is TGCAGTGCTAGTAACGTAGGTGCGGCCCAAGAGACCCAGTACTTC. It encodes CSASNVGAAQETQYF.

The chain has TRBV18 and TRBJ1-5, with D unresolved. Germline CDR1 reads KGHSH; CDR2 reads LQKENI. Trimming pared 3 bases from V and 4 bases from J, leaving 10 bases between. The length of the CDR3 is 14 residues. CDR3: CASSPADLNQPQHF. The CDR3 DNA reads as TGTGCCAGCTCACCTGCAGACCTAAATCAGCCCCAGCATTTT.

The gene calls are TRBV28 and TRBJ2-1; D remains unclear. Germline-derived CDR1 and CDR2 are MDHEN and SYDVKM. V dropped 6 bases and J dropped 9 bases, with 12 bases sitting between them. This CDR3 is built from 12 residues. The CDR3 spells CASSVNAGEQFF. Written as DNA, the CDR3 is TGTGCCAGCAGCGTAAACGCCGGTGAGCAGTTCTTC. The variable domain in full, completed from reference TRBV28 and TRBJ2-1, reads DVKVTQSSRYLVKRTGEKVFLECVQDMDHENMFWYRQDPGLGLRLIYFSYDVKMKEKGDIPEGYSVSREKKERFSLILESASTNQTSMYLCASSVNAGEQFFGPGTRLTVL.

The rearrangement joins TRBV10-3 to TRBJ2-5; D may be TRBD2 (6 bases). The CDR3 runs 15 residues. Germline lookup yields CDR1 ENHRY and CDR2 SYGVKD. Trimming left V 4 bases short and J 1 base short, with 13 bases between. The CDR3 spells CAISGTGRAQETQYF. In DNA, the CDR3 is TGTGCCATCAGTGGGACCGGGAGAGCCCAAGAGACCCAGTACTTC.